Listed here are 24 T cell receptor beta chains from one sample, sequenced in a study of T cell clonality in common variable immunodeficiency. Libraries were prepared by immunoSEQ multiplex PCR; TCRdb keeps only in-frame clonotypes and omits some of them. This repertoire holds tens of thousands of clones, and none appear only once. The source material was peripheral blood mononuclear cells. These receptors were obtained from a person aged 18 to 70 in good health.

This clone was counted ten times or more. The read ends 3 residues shy of where the CDR3 ends; the end is completed using the germline J gene. The gene calls are TRBV19 and TRBJ1-2; 7 nucleotides line up with TRBD1. The CDR3 is 15 amino acids. Germline V gene data show CDR1 as LNHDA and CDR2 as SQIVND (reference sequence). After removal of 3 bases from V and 4 bases from J, the junction contained 8 bases not matched to a gene. CDR3 DNA, as far as it was read: TGTGCCAGTAGTATTGGGGACAGCCAACCCTATGGC. This encodes CASSIGDSQPYG. The full CDR3 protein is CASSIGDSQPYGYTF. Full variable domain (remainder filled in from reference TRBV19 and TRBJ1-2): DGGITQSPKYLFRKEGQNVTLSCEQNLNHDAMYWYRQDPGQGLRLIYYSQIVNDFQKGDIAEGYSVSREKKESFPLTVTSAQKNPTAFYLCASSIGDSQPYGYTFGSGTRLTVV.

This clone was observed many times. The CDR3 DNA, read in part, is TGTGCCAGCAGTCCTATAGCGGGAATCGACGAG. Translation gives CASSPIAGIDE. The full CDR3 reads CASSPIAGIDEQYF. V is TRBV12-3 or TRBV12-4 and J is TRBJ2-7; 8 bases line up with TRBD2. The read ends 3 residues early relative to the CDR3; the germline J gene fills the gap. The length of the CDR3 is 14 residues. The V gene end was trimmed by 5 bases and the J gene end by 5 bases; junction bases not matched to a gene: 8.

The sample holds many counts of this clone. CDR3 protein: CASSHGLAGPFFNTGELFF. CDR3 DNA, as far as it was read: TGTGCCAGCTCACACGGACTAGCGGGACCCTTTTTTAACACCGGGGAG. The genes are TRBV18 and TRBJ2-2, with 12 bases aligning to TRBD2. The read ends 3 residues early relative to the CDR3; the germline J gene fills the gap. This CDR3 region has 19 residues. J lost 2 bases, V lost 4 bases, and 11 bases had no gene match. CDR1 is KGHSH and CDR2 is LQKENI in the germline V gene.

Many counts were recorded for this clone. Sequencing ends 3 residues short of the CDR3 end; the germline J gene provides the rest. The chain is built from TRBV18 and TRBJ1-1; 9 nucleotides agree with TRBD1. CDR3 length equals 13 residues. CDR1 and CDR2 from the germline V gene are KGHSH and LQKENI. CDR3 bases read: TGTGCCAGCTCACCGAAGGACAGGGGTACG. It codes for CASSPKDRGT. In full, the CDR3 reads CASSPKDRGTAFF. Combining the CDR3 with reference TRBV18 and TRBJ1-1 gives the whole variable domain NAGVMQNPRHLVRRRGQEARLRCSPMKGHSHVYWYRQLPEEGLKFMVYLQKENIIDESGMPKERFSAEFPKEGPSILRIQQVVRGDSAAYFCASSPKDRGTAFFGQGTRLTVV.

There are many counts of this clone. The read terminates 3 residues before the CDR3 end, so the remaining end is supplied by the germline J gene. The V gene is TRBV19, the J gene TRBJ2-3; D might be TRBD1 (6 bases). CDR1 and CDR2 (germline): LNHDA, SQIVND (reference sequence). This CDR3 has 12 residues. Trimming stripped 10 bases from V and 3 bases from J, with 11 bases between. The sequenced CDR3 bases are TGTGCCACTCAAAGGGGGACAGATACG. It yields the protein CATQRGTDT. The entire CDR3 protein reads CATQRGTDTQYF.

There are many counts of this clone. Sequencing ends 3 residues short of the CDR3 end; the germline J gene provides the rest. The V and J genes are TRBV28 and TRBJ2-7, with D possibly matching TRBD2 (6 bases). Trimming removed 6 bases from V and 0 bases from J, with 15 bases in between. CDR3 length: 15 amino acids. Germline V gives CDR1 MDHEN, CDR2 SYDVKM. The CDR3 sequence is CASSLPGVGSYEQYF. The covered CDR3 bases are TGTGCCAGCAGCCTTCCGGGGGTTGGCTCCTACGAG.

The table lists this clone with a few counts. The sequenced part of the CDR3 DNA is TGTGCCAGCAGAGAGGACCGGACAGTCCTCGGAGGTGGT. Its translation: CASREDRTVLGGG. The CDR3, in full, reads CASREDRTVLGGGAFF. This rearrangement joins TRBV2 to TRBJ1-1, with D perhaps matching TRBD1 (6 bases). The CDR3 extends 3 residues past the end of the read, so its final part is completed from the germline J gene. Germline V gene data show CDR1 as SNHLY and CDR2 as FYNNEI. The CDR3 contains 16 residues.

This clone was observed many times. The read is 3 residues too short to cover the CDR3 end, so that end is filled in from the germline J gene. The J gene is TRBJ2-2, the V gene TRBV11-2; D is unresolved. CDR1 and CDR2 from the germline V gene are SGHAT and FQNNGV. Trimming took off 6 bases at V and 0 bases at J, with 5 bases between the two ends. This CDR3 is built from 13 residues. The CDR3 protein is CASSPTNTGELFF. The CDR3 bases that were read are TGTGCCAGCAGTCCAACGAACACCGGGGAG.

In its sample, this clone was seen many times. The read stops 3 residues short of the end of the CDR3; the missing end is completed from the germline J gene. The chain recombines TRBV7-2 with TRBJ1-2; 8 bases agree with TRBD1. This CDR3 comprises 15 residues. J gave up 6 bases and V 5 bases, and 11 bases lay outside the gene matches. Germline-derived CDR1 and CDR2 are SGHTA and FQGNSA. CDR3 DNA (partial): TGTGCCAGCAGCCTGACGACAGGGGACTTCAATGGC. Its protein is CASSLTTGDFNG. The full CDR3 sequence reads CASSLTTGDFNGYTF.

This clone was observed many times. The read stops 3 residues short of the end of the CDR3; the missing end is completed from the germline J gene. The genes are TRBV29-1 and TRBJ2-7; 11 bases map to TRBD1. The germline V gene encodes CDR1 SQVTM and CDR2 ANQGSEA. With V trimmed by 6 bases and J by 3 bases, 10 bases remained unmatched. The CDR3 runs to 15 residues. The CDR3 region is CSVGQGVRVDYEQYF. The sequenced part of the CDR3 DNA is TGCAGCGTGGGACAGGGGGTGAGGGTTGACTACGAG.

There are many counts of this clone. The CDR3 is cut off 3 residues early in the read; its end comes from the germline J gene. V usage is TRBV6-2 or TRBV6-3 and J usage is TRBJ1-5, with TRBD1 matching over 7 bases. This CDR3 is built from 14 residues. Per the germline V gene, CDR1 is MNHEY and CDR2 is SVGEGT. V lost 2 bases, J lost 6 bases, and 4 bases stayed unmatched. The CDR3 spells CASSYGRGSQPQHF. CDR3 bases read: TGTGCCAGCAGTTACGGCAGGGGGTCTCAGCCC.

This clone was observed many times. The sequence runs out 3 residues before the end of the CDR3; the remainder is reconstructed from the germline J gene. J is TRBJ2-2 and V is TRBV12-3 or TRBV12-4, with D maybe TRBD1 (5 bases). Deletions cut 5 bases from V and 8 bases from J, with 15 bases between. CDR3 size: 14 residues. The sequenced part of the CDR3 DNA is TGTGCCAGCAGTCCTTCTGACAGCCCAGGGGAG. Amino acid sequence: CASSPSDSPGE. The entire CDR3 sequence reads CASSPSDSPGELFF.

In its sample, this clone was seen many times. The sequenced fragment ends 3 residues before the CDR3 boundary, so the rest is inferred from the germline J gene. V gene TRBV5-4 combines with J gene TRBJ1-1, with a weak D call TRBD1 (5 bases). The CDR3 loop spans 14 amino acids. The V gene lost 3 bases and the J gene lost 2 bases, with 11 bases spanning the gap. Germline V gene sequence: CDR1 SGHNT, CDR2 YYREEE (reference sequence). The CDR3: CASSSTVPNTEAFF. Partial CDR3 DNA: TGTGCCAGCAGCTCGACAGTCCCCAACACTGAA.

This clone was detected many times. From the germline J gene comes the end of the CDR3, since the read stops 3 residues before it. The rearrangement links TRBV28 to TRBJ2-7; TRBD2 aligns across 7 bases. Germline-derived CDR1 and CDR2 are MDHEN and SYDVKM. Unmatched junction bases numbered 10, after V lost 1 base and J lost 4 bases. CDR3 length: 16 amino acids. The sequenced CDR3 bases are TGTGCCAGCAGTTTATTCGGCGGGGGAGCTATTTACGAG. Encoded protein: CASSLFGGGAIYE. The full CDR3 sequence reads CASSLFGGGAIYEQYF.

This clone was seen ten or more times. The sequence runs out 3 residues before the end of the CDR3; the remainder is reconstructed from the germline J gene. The genes are TRBV12-3 or TRBV12-4 and TRBJ2-1; 7 nucleotides align to TRBD2. The V segment lost 3 bases and the J segment 6 bases; nucleotides outside the gene matches: 5. The CDR3 is 14 residues long. CDR3 in amino acids: CASSFLLAGNEQFF. The part of the CDR3 DNA that was read is TGTGCCAGCAGTTTTTTATTAGCGGGCAATGAG.

By share, this clone counts as medium-sized. CDR3 protein: CASSLDSVGTQYF. CDR3 bases read: TGTGCCAGCAGCTTAGACAGCGTGGGGACC. The rearrangement links TRBV7-3 to TRBJ2-5; D possibly corresponds to TRBD1 (5 bases). The read terminates 3 residues ahead of where the CDR3 ends, so the germline J gene completes it. CDR1 and CDR2 from the germline V gene are SGHTA and FQGTGA. Between the trimmed V and J ends, which lost 2 bases and 7 bases, there was a span of 11 bases. This CDR3 has 13 residues.

Concerning this clone itself: The read terminates 3 residues ahead of where the CDR3 ends, so the germline J gene completes it. The genes are TRBV7-2 and TRBJ2-7; D is perhaps TRBD1 or TRBD2 (5 bases each). V dropped 1 base and J dropped 1 base, with 8 bases sitting between them. The CDR3 has 14 residues. The germline CDR1 and CDR2 sequences are SGHTA and FQGNSA. CDR3 bases read: TGTGCCAGCAGCTTAGTAGGGGAGTCCTACGAG. Its translation is CASSLVGESYE. The whole CDR3 sequence reads CASSLVGESYEQYF.

This clone was detected ten times or more. The CDR3 is cut off 3 residues early in the read; its end comes from the germline J gene. The chain has TRBV2 and TRBJ2-7; 7 bases agree with TRBD1. CDR1 is SNHLY, CDR2 FYNNEI, per germline. There are 13 residues in the CDR3. Trimming removed 6 bases from V and 2 bases from J; junction bases left unmatched: 4. CDR3 bases read: TGTGCCAGCAGATGGGACAGCGCCTACGAG. Its translation is CASRWDSAYE. The entire CDR3 reads CASRWDSAYEQYF.

This clone was counted ten times or more. The CDR3 bases that were read are TGCAGTGCTAGTCCCCTGCTAGGCCTCACAGATACG. Protein sequence: CSASPLLGLTDT. The full-length CDR3 reads as CSASPLLGLTDTQYF. The chain links TRBV20-1 to TRBJ2-3; no clear D gene. Coverage ceases 3 residues before the CDR3 finishes, and the germline J gene fills in the end. With 3 bases removed from V and 2 bases from J, the gap between germline ends came to 15 bases. The CDR3 is 15 residues long. Germline V gene data show CDR1 as DFQATT and CDR2 as SNEGSKA (reference sequence).

This clone was found many times. The read falls 3 residues short of the CDR3 end, and the missing part is taken from the germline J gene. V usage is TRBV19 and J usage is TRBJ2-7; TRBD1 is a possible D gene (5 bases). V was shortened by 3 bases and J by 3 bases, with 12 bases between the two germline ends. The germline gives CDR1 LNHDA, CDR2 SQIVND (reference sequence). The CDR3 is made up of 14 amino acids. The CDR3 is CASSISGLIYEQYF. The sequenced CDR3 bases are TGTGCCAGTAGTATCTCAGGGTTGATCTACGAG.

This clone was seen at least ten times. The read comes to an end 3 residues before the CDR3 does, leaving the germline J gene to fill in the end. The chain carries TRBV19 and TRBJ1-5, with D hard to call. From germline, CDR1 is LNHDA and CDR2 SQIVND (reference sequence). Trimming shortened V by 7 bases and J by 0 bases, and 7 bases separated the two germline ends. The CDR3 runs 13 residues. The sequenced CDR3 bases are TGTGCCAGTACCACCTATAGCAATCAGCCC. Its translation is CASTTYSNQP. In full, the CDR3 is CASTTYSNQPQHF.

Many counts were recorded for this clone. The CDR3 is cut off 3 residues early in the read; its end comes from the germline J gene. The chain recombines TRBV30 with TRBJ1-4, with a tentative D call TRBD1 (6 bases). Per germline, CDR1 GTSNPN and CDR2 SVGIG (reference sequence). Trimming removed 2 bases at V and 0 bases at J, with 10 bases between. The CDR3 runs to 15 residues. CDR3 DNA, as far as it was read: TGTGCCTGGAGTTTAAGGGGGTCAACTAATGAAAAA. Translated, it gives CAWSLRGSTNEK. The CDR3, in full, reads CAWSLRGSTNEKLFF. Based on the CDR3 plus reference TRBV30 and TRBJ1-4, the full variable domain is SQTIHQWPATLVQPVGSPLSLECTVEGTSNPNLYWYRQAAGRGLQLLFYSVGIGQISSEVPQNLSASRPQDRQFILSSKKLLLSDSGFYLCAWSLRGSTNEKLFFGSGTQLSVL.

This clone showed up many times. The read falls 3 residues short of the CDR3 end, and the missing part is taken from the germline J gene. The genes are TRBV6-2 or TRBV6-3 and TRBJ1-4, with a tentative D call TRBD1 (6 bases). The germline V and J ends were trimmed by 6 bases and 8 bases, with 16 bases remaining between them. CDR1 and CDR2 (germline): MNHEY, SVGEGT. This CDR3 comprises 14 residues. The CDR3 is CASRPGTPGEKLFF. The CDR3 bases that were read are TGTGCCAGCAGACCGGGGACACCCGGGGAAAAA.

This clone was detected many times. The read is 3 residues too short to cover the CDR3 end, so that end is filled in from the germline J gene. V gene TRBV5-6 combines with J gene TRBJ2-5; 11 bases match TRBD1. CDR1 is SGHDT and CDR2 is YYEEEE in the germline V gene. V lost 2 bases, J lost 5 bases, and 5 bases stayed unmatched. The CDR3 has 15 amino acids. CDR3 bases read: TGTGCCAGCAGCTTACGGGACAGGGGGGGGGAGACC. Translated: CASSLRDRGGET. The full CDR3 sequence reads CASSLRDRGGETQYF.